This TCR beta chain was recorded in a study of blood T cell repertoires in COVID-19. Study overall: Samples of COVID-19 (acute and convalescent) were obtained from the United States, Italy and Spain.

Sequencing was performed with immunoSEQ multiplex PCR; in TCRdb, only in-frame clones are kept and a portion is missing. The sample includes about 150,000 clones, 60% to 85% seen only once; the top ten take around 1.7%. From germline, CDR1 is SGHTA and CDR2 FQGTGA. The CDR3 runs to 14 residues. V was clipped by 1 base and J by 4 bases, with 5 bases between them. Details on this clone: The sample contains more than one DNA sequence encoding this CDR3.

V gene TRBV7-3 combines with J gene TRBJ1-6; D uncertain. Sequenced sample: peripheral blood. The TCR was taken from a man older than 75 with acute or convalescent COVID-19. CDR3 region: CASSLSQYNSPLHF. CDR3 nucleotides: TGTGCCAGCAGCTTAAGTCAGTATAATTCACCCCTCCACTTT.